This T cell receptor (beta chain) was sequenced in a study of PD-1 blockade in classical Hodgkin lymphoma. Libraries were prepared by immunoSEQ multiplex PCR; TCRdb keeps only in-frame clonotypes and omits some of them. This sample has 15,000 to 20,000 clones, with around 87% found just once. The germline CDR1 and CDR2 sequences are MDHEN and SYDVKM. V was shortened by 8 bases and J by 0 bases, with 16 bases between the two germline ends. The CDR3 is made up of 15 amino acids. The time point here: newly diagnosed, previously untreated cHL patient sample. The receptor's source is a human donor with classical Hodgkin lymphoma. The chain links TRBV28 to TRBJ1-1; D gene uncertain. Sequencing was performed on peripheral blood mononuclear cells (PBMCs). The CDR3 sequence is CASGRLMNMNTEAFF. The CDR3 DNA reads TGTGCCAGCGGCCGGTTGATGAACATGAACACTGAAGCTTTCTTT. Looking up the rest from reference TRBV28 and TRBJ1-1 gives the full variable domain: DVKVTQSSRYLVKRTGEKVFLECVQDMDHENMFWYRQDPGLGLRLIYFSYDVKMKEKGDIPEGYSVSREKKERFSLILESASTNQTSMYLCASGRLMNMNTEAFFGQGTRLTVV.